This T cell receptor (beta chain) was observed in a study of T cell responses to AZD1222 COVID-19 vaccine. Here immunoSEQ multiplex PCR was the method, and the copy in TCRdb shows in-frame clones only, minus some. The sample gives around 100,000 clones, 92% of which show up once; approximately 1.1% is in the top ten. This CDR3 spans 16 amino acids. Deletions cut 3 bases from V and 0 bases from J, with 12 bases between. The V gene's germline CDR1 is MNHNS and CDR2 SASEGT. This clonotype was obtained from an adult in good health. The sequenced sample was peripheral blood, obtained on day 0 of AZD1222 vaccination. The J gene is TRBJ2-1, the V gene TRBV6-1, with D hard to call. CDR3 DNA: TGTGCCAGCAGTGACTACGACTTAAGCTCCTACAATGAGCAGTTCTTC. Amino acid sequence: CASSDYDLSSYNEQFF.